This T cell receptor beta chain was obtained from a study of Graves' ophthalmopathy and Graves' hyperthyroidism. Whole-study context: Samples of peripheral blood were obtained at initial diagnosis, prior to treatment of any kind. Study-wide results and caveats: A model of 13 signatures distinguished ophthalmopathy from stable hyperthyroidism at approximately 90% sensitivity and nearly 83% specificity.

Enrollment excluded any patients with other autoimmune diseases, uncontrolled infections, pregnancy or lactation. What supplied the PBMCs was roughly 10 ml of fresh peripheral blood. This clonotype was seen ten or more times. No antigen is known for it. CDR3 length: 12 amino acids. The V end lost 7 bases, the J end lost 5 bases, and 11 bases lay between the germline ends. Germline CDR1 reads MNHNS; CDR2 reads SASEGT. Beta-chain TCR CDR3 regions were amplified from RNA transcripts. HTBI primers served in a first-round RT-PCR, which a second-round multiplex PCR followed. TCRdb processed the multiplex PCR reads anew with MiXCR; each CDR3 protein has one entry. In the table there are 350,000 to 400,000 distinct CDR3 sequences, roughly 15% of which are singletons.

V is TRBV6-1 and J is TRBJ2-5; no firm D call. The sequence was collected from a woman aged 18-29 years with stable Graves' hyperthyroidism. Material for sequencing was peripheral blood. CDR3: CASKELGETQYF. As DNA, the CDR3 is TGTGCCAGCAAGGAGCTGGGGGAGACCCAGTACTTC.